Below are 6 T cell receptor beta chains sequenced from a single sample in a study of shared clonotypes between healthy human individuals. This table comes from immunoSEQ multiplex PCR, and its TCRdb copy is limited to in-frame clones, with some not included. The sample has around 700,000 clones; 72% are singletons. The sequenced sample was memory CD4+ T cells sorted from blood. Subset reported: CD45RA-negative fraction. All receptors derive from a woman aged 30 to 39 in good health.

The rearrangement uses TRBV28 and TRBJ1-3; D is ambiguous. The CDR3 loop spans 14 amino acids. Trimming removed 3 bases from V and 0 bases from J, with 6 bases in between. Germline lookup yields CDR1 MDHEN and CDR2 SYDVKM. CDR3 region: CASSFRASGNTIYF. In nucleotides, the CDR3 is TGTGCCAGCAGTTTCCGGGCCTCTGGAAACACCATATATTTT.

This rearrangement joins TRBV7-9 to TRBJ1-1, with 9 bases lining up with TRBD1. The CDR3 has 15 amino acids. The J segment lost 3 bases and the V segment lost 1 base, leaving 3 bases of the junction unmatched. Germline CDR1 and CDR2: SEHNR and FQNEAQ (reference sequence). CDR3 coding DNA: TGTGCCAGCAGCTTAGGGGGGACAGGGCACACTGAAGCTTTCTTT. This gives the protein CASSLGGTGHTEAFF.

V and J are TRBV9 and TRBJ2-2, with TRBD2 matching 7 bases. V shed 3 bases and J 0 bases; nucleotides not matched to a gene: 5. This CDR3 comprises 16 residues. Germline loops: CDR1 SGDLS, CDR2 YYNGEE. The CDR3 DNA sequence: TGTGCCAGCAGCGACCGGGAGGACGCGAACACCGGGGAGCTGTTTTTT. Translating gives CASSDREDANTGELFF.

The V gene is TRBV28, the J gene TRBJ2-1; D unclear. V was trimmed by 2 bases and J by 9 bases, leaving 5 bases between them. The CDR3 spans 11 residues. Germline CDR1 MDHEN, CDR2 SYDVKM. CDR3 in amino acids: CASSLGFEQFF. Written as DNA, the CDR3 is TGTGCCAGCAGTTTAGGGTTTGAGCAGTTCTTC. Supplemented by reference TRBV28 and TRBJ2-1, the full variable domain reads DVKVTQSSRYLVKRTGEKVFLECVQDMDHENMFWYRQDPGLGLRLIYFSYDVKMKEKGDIPEGYSVSREKKERFSLILESASTNQTSMYLCASSLGFEQFFGPGTRLTVL.

The V call is TRBV2, the J call TRBJ2-2; 7 nucleotides align to TRBD2. The CDR3 is 16 residues long. Germline lookup yields CDR1 SNHLY and CDR2 FYNNEI. The trim removed 8 bases at V and 0 bases at J, leaving 9 bases unmatched. Here the CDR3 reads CASGGPGGTNTGELFF. Written as DNA, the CDR3 is TGTGCCAGCGGAGGGCCGGGAGGCACGAACACCGGGGAGCTGTTTTTT.

The chain carries TRBV7-9 and TRBJ2-1, with D maybe TRBD1 (6 bases). CDR1 is SEHNR and CDR2 is FQNEAQ in the germline V gene (reference sequence). This CDR3 region has 18 residues. The V end lost 5 bases, the J end lost 5 bases, and 25 bases lay between the germline ends. The CDR3 DNA is TGTGCCAGCAGCCCAAGAACGTTGACCAGGACAGACCACAATGAGCAGTTCTTC. This codes for CASSPRTLTRTDHNEQFF.